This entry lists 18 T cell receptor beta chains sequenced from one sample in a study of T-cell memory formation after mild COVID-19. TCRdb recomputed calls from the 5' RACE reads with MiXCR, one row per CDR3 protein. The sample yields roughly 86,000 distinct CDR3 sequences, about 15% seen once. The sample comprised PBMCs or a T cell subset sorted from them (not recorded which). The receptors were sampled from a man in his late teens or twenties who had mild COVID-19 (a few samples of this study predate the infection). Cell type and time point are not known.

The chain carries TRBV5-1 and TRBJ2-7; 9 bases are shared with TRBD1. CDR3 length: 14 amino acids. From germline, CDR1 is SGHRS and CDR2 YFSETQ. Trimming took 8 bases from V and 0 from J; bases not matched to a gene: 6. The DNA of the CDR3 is TGCGCCAGTCGGAGGGGACAGGGCTCCTACGAGCAGTACTTC. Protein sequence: CASRRGQGSYEQYF.

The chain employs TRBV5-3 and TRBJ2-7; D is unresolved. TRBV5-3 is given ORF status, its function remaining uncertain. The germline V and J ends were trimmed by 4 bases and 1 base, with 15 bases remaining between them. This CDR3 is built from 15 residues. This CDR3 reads CARSPRPSKSYEQYV. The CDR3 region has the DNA TGTGCCAGAAGCCCCCGGCCCTCTAAATCCTACGAGCAGTACGTC.

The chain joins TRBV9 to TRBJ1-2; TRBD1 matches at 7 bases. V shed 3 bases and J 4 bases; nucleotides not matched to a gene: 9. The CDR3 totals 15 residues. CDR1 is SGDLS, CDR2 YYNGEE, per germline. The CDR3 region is CASSETPGQAYGYTF. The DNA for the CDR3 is TGTGCCAGCAGCGAAACGCCTGGACAGGCCTATGGCTACACCTTC.

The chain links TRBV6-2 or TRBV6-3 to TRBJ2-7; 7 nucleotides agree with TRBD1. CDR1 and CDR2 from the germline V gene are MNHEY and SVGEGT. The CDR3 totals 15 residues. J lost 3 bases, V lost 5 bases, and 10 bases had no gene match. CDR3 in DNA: TGTGCCAGCAGTCCCGGGACAGTCGAATACTACGAGCAGTACGTC. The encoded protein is CASSPGTVEYYEQYV.

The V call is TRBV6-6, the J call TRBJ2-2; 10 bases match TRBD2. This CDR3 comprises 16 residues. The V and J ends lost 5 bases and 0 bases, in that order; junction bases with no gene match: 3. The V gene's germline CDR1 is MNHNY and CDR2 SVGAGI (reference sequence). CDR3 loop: CASSKGLAANTGELFF. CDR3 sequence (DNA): TGTGCCAGCAGTAAAGGACTAGCGGCGAACACCGGGGAGCTGTTTTTT.

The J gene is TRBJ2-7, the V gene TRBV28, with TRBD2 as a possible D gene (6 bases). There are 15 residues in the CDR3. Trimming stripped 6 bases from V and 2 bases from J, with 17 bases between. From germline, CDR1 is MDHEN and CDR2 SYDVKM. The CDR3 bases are TGTGCCAGCAGACCCCGAGGAGGGGTTACCTACGAGCAGTACGTC. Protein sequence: CASRPRGGVTYEQYV.

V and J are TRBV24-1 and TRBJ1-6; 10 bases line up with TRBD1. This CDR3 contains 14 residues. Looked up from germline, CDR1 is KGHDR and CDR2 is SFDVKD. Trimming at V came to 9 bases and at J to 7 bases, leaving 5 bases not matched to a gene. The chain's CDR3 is CATAPGQGNSPLHF. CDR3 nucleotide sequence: TGTGCCACCGCTCCGGGACAGGGGAATTCACCCCTCCACTTT.

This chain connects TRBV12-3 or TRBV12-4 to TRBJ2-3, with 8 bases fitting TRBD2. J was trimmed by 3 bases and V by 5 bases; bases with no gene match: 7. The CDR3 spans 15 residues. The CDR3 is CASSRRGGRTDTQYF. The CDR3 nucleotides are TGTGCCAGCAGTCGACGGGGGGGTAGAACAGATACGCAGTATTTT.

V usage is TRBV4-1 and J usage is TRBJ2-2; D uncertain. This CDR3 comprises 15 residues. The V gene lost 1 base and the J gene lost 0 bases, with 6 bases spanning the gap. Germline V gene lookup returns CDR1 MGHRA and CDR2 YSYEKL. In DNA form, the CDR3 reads TGCGCCAGCAGCCAAGGGCCTTCGAACACCGGGGAGCTGTTTTTT. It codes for CASSQGPSNTGELFF.

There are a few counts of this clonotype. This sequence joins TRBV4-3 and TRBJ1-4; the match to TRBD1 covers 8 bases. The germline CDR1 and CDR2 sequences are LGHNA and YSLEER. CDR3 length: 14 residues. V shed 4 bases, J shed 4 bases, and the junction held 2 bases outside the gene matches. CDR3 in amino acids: CASSLGQGNEKLFF. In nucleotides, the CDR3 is TGCGCCAGCAGCCTCGGACAGGGTAATGAAAAACTGTTTTTT.

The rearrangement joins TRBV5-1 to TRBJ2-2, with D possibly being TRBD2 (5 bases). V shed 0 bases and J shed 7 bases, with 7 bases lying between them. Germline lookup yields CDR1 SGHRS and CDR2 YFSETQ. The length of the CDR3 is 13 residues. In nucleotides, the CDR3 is TGCGCCAGCAGCTTGGCCGGGAACGGGGAGCTGTTTTTT. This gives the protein CASSLAGNGELFF.

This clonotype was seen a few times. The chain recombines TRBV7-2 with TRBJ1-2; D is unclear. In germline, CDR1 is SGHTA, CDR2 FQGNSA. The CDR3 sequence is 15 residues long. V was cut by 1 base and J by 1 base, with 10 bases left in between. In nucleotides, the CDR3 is TGTGCCAGCAGCTTAGTAGGGCAGTTTAACTATGGCTACACCTTC. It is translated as CASSLVGQFNYGYTF.

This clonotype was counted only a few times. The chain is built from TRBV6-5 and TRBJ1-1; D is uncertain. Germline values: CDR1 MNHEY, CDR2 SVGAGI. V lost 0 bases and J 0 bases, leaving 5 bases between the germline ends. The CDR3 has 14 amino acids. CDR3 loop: CASSYSSMNTEAFF. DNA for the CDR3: TGTGCCAGCAGTTACTCTTCTATGAACACTGAAGCTTTCTTT.

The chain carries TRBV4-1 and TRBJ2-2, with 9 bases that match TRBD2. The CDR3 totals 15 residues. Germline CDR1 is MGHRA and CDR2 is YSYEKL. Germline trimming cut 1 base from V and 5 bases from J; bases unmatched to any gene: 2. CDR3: CASSQVAGGTGELFF. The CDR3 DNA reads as TGCGCCAGCAGCCAAGTGGCGGGGGGGACCGGGGAGCTGTTTTTT.

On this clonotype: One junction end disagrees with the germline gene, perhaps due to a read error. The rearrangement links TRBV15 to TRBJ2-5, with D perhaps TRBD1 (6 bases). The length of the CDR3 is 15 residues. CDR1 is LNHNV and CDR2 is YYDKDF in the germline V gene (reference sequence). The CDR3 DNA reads TGTGCCACCGGACCGGAAGGGGGTTACCAAGAGGGCGCGAACTTC. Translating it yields CATGPEGGYQEGANF.

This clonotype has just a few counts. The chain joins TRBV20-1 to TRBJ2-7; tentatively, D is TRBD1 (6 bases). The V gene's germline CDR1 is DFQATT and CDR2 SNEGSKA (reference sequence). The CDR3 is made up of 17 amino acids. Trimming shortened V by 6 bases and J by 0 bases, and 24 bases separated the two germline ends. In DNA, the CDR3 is TGCAGTGCCCAACTCTTCCGGACAGCTGGGAGCTCCTACGAGCAGTACGTC. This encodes CSAQLFRTAGSSYEQYV.

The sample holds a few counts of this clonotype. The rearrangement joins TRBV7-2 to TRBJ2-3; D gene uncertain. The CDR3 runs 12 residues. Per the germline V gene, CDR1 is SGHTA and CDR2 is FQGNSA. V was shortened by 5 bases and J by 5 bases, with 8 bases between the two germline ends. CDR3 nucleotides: TGTGCCAGCAGCGTGGGTGGAGATACGCAGTATTTT. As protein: CASSVGGDTQYF.

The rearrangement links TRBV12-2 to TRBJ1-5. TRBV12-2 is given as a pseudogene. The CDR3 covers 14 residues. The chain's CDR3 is CASLYAASNQPQHF. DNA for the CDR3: TGTGCAAGTCTTTACGCGGCTAGCAATCAGCCCCAGCATTTT.